This TCR beta chain emerged from a study of Ad26.COV2.S vaccination and SARS-CoV-2 variants. Study-level points and caveats: From the TCR breadth and depth analyses, total T cell responses may have been underestimated. Individuals receiving vaccine had higher spike-specific TCR breadth than placebo recipients did. Breadth of non-spike TCRs did not differ between vaccinees and placebo recipients.

Treatment indicated: some 19 received Ad26.COV2.S at low or high dose, single or two shots; 5 received placebo; per-sample allocation not given. Sampling happened 63 days after the first vaccine or placebo injection. CDR1 is SGHVS and CDR2 is FNYEAQ in the germline V gene. V was pared by 1 base and J by 6 bases, with 13 bases of the junction left unmatched. The CDR3 extends over 17 amino acids. The protocol was immunoSEQ multiplex PCR, while the TCRdb copy is restricted to in-frame clones and leaves out a portion. The table includes a few hundred thousand clones, about 89% detected once. As for this clone: The antigen remains unidentified.

This TCR was recovered from a person aged 18 to 59 who received the Ad26.COV2.S COVID-19 vaccine or a placebo. Material: peripheral blood, obtained in a trial of Ad26.COV2.S vaccine versus placebo. V is TRBV7-6 and J is TRBJ2-7; 9 bases map to TRBD2. The CDR3 reads CASSLGFGGLASGEQYF. CDR3 DNA sequence: TGTGCCAGCAGCTTAGGGTTCGGGGGACTAGCATCCGGCGAGCAGTACTTC.